These T cell receptor beta chains were read from a single sample in a study of cytomegalovirus exposure and HLA in healthy donors. Assay: immunoSEQ multiplex PCR; the TCRdb copy retains only in-frame clones and omits some. The table includes 50,000 to 65,000 clones, 95% to 97% detected once. The sequencing sample was made of PBMCs. The receptors were sampled from a woman aged 18 to 35 in good health and CMV-seronegative. Each CDR3 is given with its conserved first and last residue. Each record gives: D gene, clone size, V gene, CDR3 length, J gene, CDR3 DNA, CDR3 protein. A D gene is named only where the DNA matches it firmly. Expanded clones are given a class, and other clones once, few, many or no size at all.

D: TRBD1
size: .
V: TRBV19
length: 15
J: TRBJ2-2
DNA: TGTGCCAGTAAAGCAGGGGGCTGGTTTACCGGGGAGCTGTTTTTT
CDR3: CASKAGGWFTGELFF

D: TRBD2
size: .
V: TRBV7-9
length: 13
J: TRBJ2-4
DNA: TGTGCCAGCAGTTTCGGGGGGGGGAACATTCAGTACTTC
CDR3: CASSFGGGNIQYF

D: TRBD1
size: .
V: TRBV4-1
length: 18
J: TRBJ1-5
DNA: TGCGCCAGCAGCCGTGGGTCAGGAACAGGGGGCTCCCATCAGCCCCAGCATTTT
CDR3: CASSRGSGTGGSHQPQHF

D: .
size: .
V: TRBV2
length: 15
J: TRBJ2-5
DNA: TGTGCCAGCAGTGTCGGGGGAGGGGGGGGAGAGACCCAGTACTTC
CDR3: CASSVGGGGGETQYF

D: .
size: once
V: TRBV18
length: 12
J: TRBJ2-7
DNA: TGTGCCAGCTCACCAAAGGGGTACGAGCAGTACTTC
CDR3: CASSPKGYEQYF

D: .
size: .
V: TRBV10-3
length: 13
J: TRBJ2-1
DNA: TGTGCCATCAGGCAGGGAGGAGACAATGAGCAGTTCTTC
CDR3: CAIRQGGDNEQFF

D: .
size: .
V: TRBV25-1
length: 15
J: TRBJ1-2
DNA: TGTGCCAGCAGTGAGGGAACAGGGCAATTCTATGGCTACACCTTC
CDR3: CASSEGTGQFYGYTF

D: .
size: .
V: TRBV5-4
length: 15
J: TRBJ2-7
DNA: TGTGCCAGCAGCCGAACCACAGGTCCCGCCTACGAGCAGTACTTC
CDR3: CASSRTTGPAYEQYF

D: .
size: .
V: TRBV7-2
length: 13
J: TRBJ2-7
DNA: TGTGCCAGCAGCTTAATGGTAACCGGGGAGCAGTACTTC
CDR3: CASSLMVTGEQYF

D: TRBD1
size: .
V: TRBV28
length: 14
J: TRBJ2-5
DNA: TGTGCCAGCAGTGAGACAGGGGGCGGAGAGACCCAGTACTTC
CDR3: CASSETGGGETQYF

D: TRBD1
size: .
V: TRBV5-6
length: 13
J: TRBJ2-7
DNA: TGTGCCAGCAGCTGGGACAGGGCCTACGAGCAGTACTTC
CDR3: CASSWDRAYEQYF

D: TRBD1
size: .
V: TRBV6-5
length: 12
J: TRBJ2-7
DNA: TGTGCCAGCAGAGAAGGGACAGGGCTCCCGTTCTTC
CDR3: CASREGTGLPFF

D: .
size: .
V: TRBV6-5
length: 13
J: TRBJ2-5
DNA: TGTGCCAGCAGTTACCTAAGGGGGGAGACCCAGTACTTC
CDR3: CASSYLRGETQYF

D: TRBD1
size: .
V: TRBV13
length: 15
J: TRBJ2-7
DNA: TGTGCCAGCAGGATGGGGGGACAGGGTGCCTACGAGCAGTACTTC
CDR3: CASRMGGQGAYEQYF

D: .
size: .
V: TRBV10-3
length: 13
J: TRBJ2-7
DNA: TGTGCCATCAGTGATGGGCAGACCTACGAGCAGTACTTC
CDR3: CAISDGQTYEQYF

D: .
size: .
V: TRBV28
length: 14
J: TRBJ1-5
DNA: TGTGCCAGCAGTTTAGGCGCCAGCGCTCAGCCCCAGCATTTT
CDR3: CASSLGASAQPQHF

D: .
size: .
V: TRBV2
length: 14
J: TRBJ2-7
DNA: TGTGCCAGCAGTGCCCACAGGGTCCCCTACGAGCAGTACTTC
CDR3: CASSAHRVPYEQYF

D: .
size: .
V: TRBV28
length: 16
J: TRBJ1-2
DNA: TGTGCCAGCAGTTCAGCCACGACACCGGGGAACTATGGCTACACCTTC
CDR3: CASSSATTPGNYGYTF

D: .
size: .
V: TRBV29-1
length: 15
J: TRBJ2-1
DNA: TGCAGCGTTGAAGATCTCGTGAGGCCACCGGGTGAGCAGTTCTTC
CDR3: CSVEDLVRPPGEQFF

D: .
size: .
V: TRBV5-1
length: 15
J: TRBJ1-2
DNA: TGCGCCAGCAGCTTGGTAACAGGGCCCAACTATGGCTACACCTTC
CDR3: CASSLVTGPNYGYTF

D: TRBD1
size: .
V: TRBV5-1
length: 17
J: TRBJ2-1
DNA: TGCGCCAGCAGCTTGTTCCCCCCCCGGACAGGGGTCTATGAGCAGTTCTTC
CDR3: CASSLFPPRTGVYEQFF

D: .
size: .
V: TRBV12-1
length: 17
J: TRBJ2-1
DNA: TGTGCCAGCAGCTTTGGGGCTAGCGGGGGCTCCTACAATGAGCAGTTCTTC
CDR3: CASSFGASGGSYNEQFF

D: TRBD1
size: .
V: TRBV11-2
length: 14
J: TRBJ1-2
DNA: TGTGCCAGCAGCCCTGACAGGGGAGGCTATGGCTACACCTTC
CDR3: CASSPDRGGYGYTF

D: TRBD2
size: .
V: TRBV19
length: 14
J: TRBJ2-5
DNA: TGTGCCAGCGCCCCCCTAGCGGACCAAGAGACCCAGTACTTC
CDR3: CASAPLADQETQYF

D: .
size: .
V: TRBV10-3
length: 15
J: TRBJ1-2
DNA: TGTGCCATCAGTGAGGGCCTCAGGATCGGCTATGGCTACACCTTC
CDR3: CAISEGLRIGYGYTF

D: .
size: .
V: TRBV19
length: 11
J: TRBJ2-1
DNA: TGTGCCAGTGCCTCGGGGTTGGTGCAGTTCTTC
CDR3: CASASGLVQFF

D: .
size: .
V: TRBV27
length: 13
J: TRBJ2-7
DNA: TGTGCCAGCAGTTTTAGGGAGATGTACGAGCAGTACTTC
CDR3: CASSFREMYEQYF

D: .
size: .
V: TRBV6-6
length: 13
J: TRBJ2-1
DNA: TGTGCCAGCAGTTACACCGTCGGGGGTGAGCAGTTCTTC
CDR3: CASSYTVGGEQFF

D: TRBD2
size: once
V: TRBV7-9
length: 16
J: TRBJ2-7
DNA: TGTGCCAGCAGCTTAGGGGACTATTCCCGCTCCTACGAGCAGTACTTC
CDR3: CASSLGDYSRSYEQYF

D: .
size: .
V: TRBV10-3
length: 15
J: TRBJ2-1
DNA: TGTGCCATCAGTGAGAATACGGGTTCCTACAATGAGCAGTTCTTC
CDR3: CAISENTGSYNEQFF

D: TRBD2
size: .
V: TRBV6-5
length: 14
J: TRBJ2-7
DNA: TGTGCCAGCAGTTACGGGACTAGCGGCTACGAGCAGTACTTC
CDR3: CASSYGTSGYEQYF

D: .
size: once
V: TRBV5-3
length: 19
J: TRBJ1-1
DNA: TGTGCCAGAAGCTTGGGGGTTGGACACCAACCCGCCCTCAACACTGAAGCTTTCTTT
CDR3: CARSLGVGHQPALNTEAFF

D: .
size: .
V: TRBV7-9
length: 16
J: TRBJ1-5
DNA: TGTGCCAGCAGCAGAACGACTGACCCTCCTGAGCAGCCCCAGCATTTT
CDR3: CASSRTTDPPEQPQHF

D: TRBD1
size: .
V: TRBV5-6
length: 15
J: TRBJ1-4
DNA: TGTGCCAGCAGCTCCCCGACAGGGGCCCGGGGAAAACTGTTTTTT
CDR3: CASSSPTGARGKLFF

D: TRBD1
size: .
V: TRBV7-3
length: 14
J: TRBJ1-1
DNA: TGTGCCAGCAGCCAAGGGGGCCCAGGGACTGAAGCTTTCTTT
CDR3: CASSQGGPGTEAFF

D: .
size: .
V: TRBV13
length: 18
J: TRBJ2-5
DNA: TGTGCCAGCAGCCCGATGTCCTCGGACTGGCGGGAACAAGAGACCCAGTACTTC
CDR3: CASSPMSSDWREQETQYF

D: .
size: .
V: TRBV11-2
length: 13
J: TRBJ1-2
DNA: TGTGCCAGCAGCCACACAGGGAACTATGGCTACACCTTC
CDR3: CASSHTGNYGYTF

D: TRBD2
size: .
V: TRBV9
length: 15
J: TRBJ2-3
DNA: TGTGCCAGCAGCGTAGGGACTAGCGGGACAGATACGCAGTATTTT
CDR3: CASSVGTSGTDTQYF